This TCR beta chain appears in the sequencing data of a study of T cells after yellow fever vaccination. The study's findings and limits: At approximately 96% for CD4 and approximately 88% for CD8, most primary-vaccination clones showed up again after the booster.

TCRdb passed the 5' RACE reads through MiXCR, listing each CDR3 protein once. This table holds 400,000 or so distinct CDR3 sequences, 6.2% found once. Concerning this clonotype: Its antigen is unknown.

Per the germline V gene, CDR1 is LGHNA and CDR2 is YSLEER. V shed 1 base, J shed 6 bases, and the junction held 9 bases outside the gene matches. This CDR3 has 16 amino acids. The TCR originated in a young man who received the YFV17D yellow fever vaccine. This chain connects TRBV4-3 to TRBJ2-3, with 8 bases matching TRBD1. Sequences were derived from PBMCs, sampled 5 days after the yellow fever booster vaccination. CDR3 sequence: CASSQGATGVGDTQYF. The CDR3 DNA is TGCGCCAGCAGCCAAGGGGCGACAGGGGTGGGGGATACGCAGTATTTT.